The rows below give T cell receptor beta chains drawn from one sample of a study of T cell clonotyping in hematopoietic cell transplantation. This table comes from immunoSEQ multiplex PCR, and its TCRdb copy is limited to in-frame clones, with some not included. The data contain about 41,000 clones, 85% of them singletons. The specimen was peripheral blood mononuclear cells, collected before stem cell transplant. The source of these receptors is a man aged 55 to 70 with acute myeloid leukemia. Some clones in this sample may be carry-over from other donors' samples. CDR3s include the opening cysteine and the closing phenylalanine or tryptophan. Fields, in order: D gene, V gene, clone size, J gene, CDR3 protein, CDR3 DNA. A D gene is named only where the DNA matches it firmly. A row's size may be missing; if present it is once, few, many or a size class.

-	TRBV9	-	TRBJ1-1	CASSVVTNTEAFF	TGTGCCAGCAGCGTAGTGACGAACACTGAAGCTTTCTTT
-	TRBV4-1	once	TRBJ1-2	CASSQDPSYYGYTF	TGCGCCAGCAGCCAAGACCCCAGTTACTATGGCTACACCTTC
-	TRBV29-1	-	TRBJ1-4	CSVNGASGEKLFF	TGCAGCGTGAATGGGGCCTCGGGTGAAAAACTGTTTTTT
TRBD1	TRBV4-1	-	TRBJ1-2	CASSQDSRSDRVEGYTF	TGCGCCAGCAGCCAAGATTCTAGGTCGGACAGGGTGGAAGGCTACACCTTC
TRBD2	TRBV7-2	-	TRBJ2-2	CASSLLAGGNTGELFF	TGTGCCAGCAGCTTACTAGCGGGGGGCAACACCGGGGAGCTGTTTTTT
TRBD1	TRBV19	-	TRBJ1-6	CASRTRQGGYNSPLHF	TGTGCCAGTAGGACGCGACAGGGAGGTTATAATTCACCCCTCCACTTT
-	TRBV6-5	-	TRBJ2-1	CASSRILYNEQFF	TGTGCCAGCAGTCGTATTTTGTACAATGAGCAGTTCTTC
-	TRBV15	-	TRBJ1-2	CATGPAGIGTNYGYTF	TGTGCCACCGGGCCTGCGGGGATAGGGACTAACTATGGCTACACCTTC
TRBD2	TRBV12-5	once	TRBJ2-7	CASGFGLAGPGEQYF	TGTGCTAGTGGTTTTGGACTAGCGGGGCCTGGGGAGCAGTACTTC
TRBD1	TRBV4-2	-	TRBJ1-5	CASSRGQGLSVNQPQHF	TGTGCCAGCAGCCGTGGACAGGGACTATCTGTTAATCAGCCCCAGCATTTT
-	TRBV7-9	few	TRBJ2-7	CASMPYEGAEQYF	TGTGCCAGCATGCCTTACGAGGGAGCCGAGCAGTACTTC
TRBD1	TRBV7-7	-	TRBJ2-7	CASSPGTGRYEQYF	TGTGCTAGCAGCCCGGGGACAGGGAGGTACGAGCAGTACTTC
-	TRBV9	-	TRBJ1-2	CASSVDGGRPSAGYTF	TGTGCCAGCAGCGTAGATGGGGGACGACCCTCAGCCGGCTACACCTTC
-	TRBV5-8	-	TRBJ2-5	CASSYRVGYLGQETQYF	TGTGCCAGCAGCTACAGGGTGGGGTACCTGGGACAAGAGACCCAGTACTTC
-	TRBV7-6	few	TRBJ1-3	CASSPNWGSGNTIYF	TGTGCCAGCAGCCCCAATTGGGGCTCTGGAAACACCATATATTTT
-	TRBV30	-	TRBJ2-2	CAWSQGADTGELFF	TGTGCCTGGAGTCAAGGGGCGGACACCGGGGAGCTGTTTTTT
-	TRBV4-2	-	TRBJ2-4	CASSSRARQNIQYF	TGTGCCAGCAGCAGTCGGGCTAGACAAAACATTCAGTACTTC
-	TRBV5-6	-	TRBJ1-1	CASSLRGAGLGAFF	TGTGCCAGCAGCTTGAGAGGGGCAGGATTAGGAGCTTTCTTT